Described below is a single T cell receptor beta chain sequence and its context. Its antigen specificity is not known. Per-base quality was not reported, and no clone a single base away is much larger than it. The sample belongs to a study of blood T cell repertoires in COVID-19 (dated by TCRdb to the early 2020s). Background for the entire study: Collaborator samples came from the United States, Italy and Spain and covered acute and convalescent phases of COVID-19. Sample metadata almost always included a de-identified subject ID, COVID-19 status, age in years and sex. The prospective study material was composed of cDNA or gDNA derived from T cells, B-cell-depleted T cells, or PBMCs. Where available, HLA class I and class II types were taken from metadata supplied by the sample provider and were not determined by assay-based typing. The samples were drawn from two sources: the first 160 participants of the ongoing ImmuneRACE study, and 1,000 to 1,500 subjects contributed by 6 global collaborators. The dataset comprised deeply sampled blood TCRbeta repertoires from subjects exposed to, actively infected with, or recovered from COVID-19. The repertoires were released in a freely available public database intended as a resource for research on the immune response to SARS-CoV-2.

General conclusions and limits of the study: How much clinical and demographic metadata was included differed by source and by participant, and the metadata was provided uncurated.

The immunoSEQ Assay, a bias-controlled multiplex PCR, was used to amplify TCRbeta CDR3 regions from genomic DNA. Processing in the source paper ran as follows. The number of nucleated cells in each sample was estimated by amplification of reference gene primers within the assay. To quantify the absolute abundance of each unique TCRbeta CDR3 rearrangement, sequence reads were collapsed and filtered. For each sample, productive Simpson clonality was calculated as the square root of Simpson's diversity index across productive rearrangements. The table comes from immuneACCESS by way of TCRdb, which keeps in-frame sequences with V and J called. Part of the clones is missing from these tables; in studies checked, under half for an unresolved V gene and the rest for unknown reasons. That table is the source of V, J and clone size, and D and trimming were worked out from the DNA. Here the sample has about 210,000 clones; over 75% occur a single time. The ten largest clones add up to around 13% of the sample.

Each collaborating institution followed its own protocols to collect whole blood in K2EDTA tubes. For TCRbeta analysis, collaborators shipped samples in one of three forms: frozen whole blood, isolated PBMCs, or DNA extracted from either of those sample types. The CDR3 sequence holds 18 residues, the cysteine and phenylalanine included. Just the 54-base CDR3 DNA is kept, in frame starting at base 1. Via the germline V gene (reference sequence), CDR1 is LNHDA and CDR2 SQIVND. Trimmed from V: 0 bases; trimmed from J: 2 bases; junction bases lacking a gene match: 4. The sequencing input was peripheral blood. This TCR was recovered from a human donor in a cohort sampled during active COVID-19. The chain uses TRBV19 and TRBJ2-3; TRBD2 lines up with 14 middle nucleotides. The DNA sequence is as follows: TGTGCCAGTAGTATAGACGGGACTAGCGGGAGCTCCACAGATACGCAGTATTTT. Its translation is CASSIDGTSGSSTDTQYF. With all but the CDR3 taken from the reference TRBV19 and TRBJ2-3 genes, the full variable domain is: DGGITQSPKYLFRKEGQNVTLSCEQNLNHDAMYWYRQDPGQGLRLIYYSQIVNDFQKGDIAEGYSVSREKKESFPLTVTSAQKNPTAFYLCASSIDGTSGSSTDTQYFGPGTRLTVL.